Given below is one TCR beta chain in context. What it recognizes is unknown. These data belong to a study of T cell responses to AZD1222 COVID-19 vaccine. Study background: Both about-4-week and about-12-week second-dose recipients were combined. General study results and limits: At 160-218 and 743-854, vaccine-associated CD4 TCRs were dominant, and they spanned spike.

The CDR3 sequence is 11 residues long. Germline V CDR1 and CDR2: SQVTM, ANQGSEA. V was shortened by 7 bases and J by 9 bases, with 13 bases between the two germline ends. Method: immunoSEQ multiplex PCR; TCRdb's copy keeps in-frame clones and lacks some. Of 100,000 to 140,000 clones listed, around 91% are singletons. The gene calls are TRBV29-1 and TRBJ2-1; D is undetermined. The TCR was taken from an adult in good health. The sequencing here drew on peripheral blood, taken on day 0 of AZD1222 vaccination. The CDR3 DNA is TGCAGCGCCGGCCCGGGCGGTGAGCAGTTCTTC. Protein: CSAGPGGEQFF.